Below are 6 T cell receptor beta chains sequenced from a single sample in a study of cytomegalovirus exposure and HLA in healthy donors. Primers: 60 Vbeta forward and 13 Jbeta reverse. Some clones are missing from TCRdb's copy, which holds only in-frame ones; the method was immunoSEQ multiplex PCR. Recorded for this sample: around 130,000 clones. Sequencing was done on a sample of PBMCs. The receptors shown here come from a woman aged 40-49 years in good health and CMV-seronegative.

The V gene is TRBV6-5, the J gene TRBJ1-2; maybe TRBD1 (5 bases). Germline lookup yields CDR1 MNHEY and CDR2 SVGAGI. The CDR3 covers 14 residues. V lost 6 bases to trimming and J lost 2 bases, with 13 bases between them. The DNA of the CDR3 is TGTGCCAGCAGGACCTTGCAGGGAAACTATGGCTACACCTTC. Amino acid sequence: CASRTLQGNYGYTF.

The CDR3 DNA is TGTGCCAGCCAAGGGGGCACAGATACGCAGTATTTT. It encodes CASQGGTDTQYF. V and J are TRBV6-5 and TRBJ2-3, with D maybe TRBD1 (5 bases). V was pared by 8 bases and J by 1 base, with 7 bases between. Germline V gene sequence: CDR1 MNHEY, CDR2 SVGAGI. The CDR3 consists of 12 residues.

DNA for the CDR3: TGCGCCAGCGCAACCGACAGGGTGTACGGCTACACCTTC. It codes for CASATDRVYGYTF. The chain has TRBV23-1 and TRBJ1-2; 7 positions match TRBD1. TRBV23-1 is an open reading frame whose function is uncertain. This CDR3 is built from 13 residues. Trimming removed 8 bases from V and 8 bases from J; junction bases left unmatched: 11.

The chain uses TRBV7-3 and TRBJ2-3, with TRBD2 identical over 7 bases. The germline V gene encodes CDR1 SGHTA and CDR2 FQGTGA. The CDR3 extends over 13 amino acids. V dropped 2 bases and J dropped 6; count of bases not matched to a gene: 2. Here the CDR3 DNA reads TGTGCCAGCAGCTTATCCGGGGGGGATACGCAGTATTTT. This codes for CASSLSGGDTQYF.

The gene calls are TRBV7-6 and TRBJ1-6; D possibly corresponds to TRBD1 (5 bases). V was shortened by 4 bases and J by 9 bases, with 13 bases between the two germline ends. This CDR3 is 14 amino acids long. Germline V gene lookup returns CDR1 SGHVS and CDR2 FNYEAQ. For the CDR3, the DNA is TGTGCCAGCAGCTCTAGGCAGGGCGGTTCACCCCTCCACTTT. Its translation is CASSSRQGGSPLHF.

The gene calls are TRBV11-3 and TRBJ2-3; D perhaps matches TRBD1 (6 bases). Trimming took 5 bases from V and 1 from J, leaving 13 bases between them. Germline V gives CDR1 SGHNT, CDR2 YENEEA. CDR3 length equals 15 residues. CDR3 residues: CASSPRGYGTDTQYF. CDR3 nucleotide sequence: TGTGCCAGCAGCCCGAGGGGGTACGGCACAGATACGCAGTATTTT. Full variable domain (outside the CDR3, taken from reference TRBV11-3 and TRBJ2-3): EAGVVQSPRYKIIEKKQPVAFWCNPISGHNTLYWYLQNLGQGPELLIRYENEEAVDDSQLPKDRFSAERLKGVDSTLKIQPAELGDSAVYLCASSPRGYGTDTQYFGPGTRLTVL.